This T cell receptor beta chain originates from a study of shared clonotypes between healthy human individuals. Under the authors' procedure: ImmunoSEQ output held junction-only sequences without quality scores, so filtering differed. Measured with immunoSEQ multiplex PCR; TCRdb has only the in-frame clones, and not every one. Clone size and V and J calls were adopted from that table, with D and trimming inferred from the DNA. The sample carries 90,000 to 150,000 clones, 68% recorded once. This clone occurred many times. CDR1 is MDHEN and CDR2 is SYDVKM in the germline V gene. V lost 0 bases and J lost 1, with 13 bases in between. The CDR3 is 17 residues long.

The chain combines TRBV28 with TRBJ1-5; D unclear. This TCR was sampled from a woman aged 25 to 39 in good health. The sample comprised memory CD8+ T cells sorted from blood. Described subset: CD45RO+ cells pooled with CCR7-negative TemRA cells. The CDR3: CASSLWGREMSNQPQHF. The CDR3 DNA is TGTGCCAGCAGTTTATGGGGGAGGGAAATGAGCAATCAGCCCCAGCATTTT.